This is a list of T cell receptor beta chains from one sample in a study of T cell changes during pregnancy in multiple sclerosis. Assay: immunoSEQ multiplex PCR; the TCRdb copy retains only in-frame clones and omits some. Of about 70,000 clones in the sample, around 92% were seen once. Source: peripheral blood, taken after pregnancy. The receptors shown here come from a female donor with multiple sclerosis, enrolled in a pregnancy study. Both conserved end residues are part of each CDR3. Each record gives: clone size, V gene, D gene, J gene, CDR3 DNA, CDR3 protein. D genes are given only for firm matches. Size is omitted from some rows. Given values are once, few, many or a class for expanded clones.

NA	TRBV18	TRBD2	TRBJ2-1	TGTGCCAGCTCACCGGCAGGGAGCGGGAGGGATGGTGAGCAGTTCTTC	CASSPAGSGRDGEQFF
NA	TRBV18	TRBD2	TRBJ2-3	TGTGCCAGCTCACCCCCTGGACTAGCGGGAGGTAAAGATACGCAGTATTTT	CASSPPGLAGGKDTQYF
NA	TRBV4-2	TRBD1	TRBJ2-6	TGTGCCAGCAGCGCCAGGGGGCCTGGGGCCAACGTCCTGACTTTC	CASSARGPGANVLTF
NA	TRBV13	TRBD2	TRBJ2-4	TGTGCCAGCAGCTTAGGCGCTAGCGGGATCAGGGTTGACATTCAGTACTTC	CASSLGASGIRVDIQYF
NA	TRBV18	TRBD2	TRBJ2-7	TGTGCCAGCTCACCACCGATTGGACTAGCGGGCAGCTCCTACGAGCAGTACTTC	CASSPPIGLAGSSYEQYF
NA	TRBV6-6	TRBD2	TRBJ2-3	TGTGCCAGCAATTTTTTAGCGGGAGGGGGCATAGATACGCAGTATTTT	CASNFLAGGGIDTQYF
NA	TRBV5-4	TRBD2	TRBJ2-5	TGTGCCAGCAGCTTGAGCGTGGGAGGGTTAGGTGAGACCCAGTACTTC	CASSLSVGGLGETQYF
NA	TRBV5-1	NA	TRBJ1-5	TGCGCCAGCAGCAACAGGGAGAATCAGCCCCAGCATTTT	CASSNRENQPQHF
NA	TRBV19	TRBD1	TRBJ1-1	TGTGCCAGTAGTATACGCCGGGACAGGGGGCTCATGAACACTGAAGCTTTCTTT	CASSIRRDRGLMNTEAFF
NA	TRBV7-9	TRBD1	TRBJ1-1	TGTGCCAGCAGCTTAGTCCAGGGGGACACTGAAGCTTTCTTT	CASSLVQGDTEAFF
NA	TRBV5-1	NA	TRBJ2-2	TGCGCCAGCAGCTTGTTCAGGGCTAACACCGGGGAGCTGTTTTTT	CASSLFRANTGELFF
NA	TRBV7-2	NA	TRBJ2-5	TGTGCCAGCAGCGTGGGAGGGGGCCAAGAGACCCAGTACTTC	CASSVGGGQETQYF
few	TRBV5-1	NA	TRBJ1-1	TGCGCCAGCAGCTTGTTGGGGGGACTGAACACTGAAGCTTTCTTT	CASSLLGGLNTEAFF
NA	TRBV7-2	TRBD1	TRBJ2-7	TGTGCCAGCAGCTCCCCCGGGACAGGGTTGAGGGAGCAGTACTTC	CASSSPGTGLREQYF
NA	TRBV12-5	TRBD1	TRBJ2-1	TGTGCTAGTGGTTTGGTAGGAACAGGGGGATTTTGGGAGCAGTTCTTC	CASGLVGTGGFWEQFF
once	TRBV18	NA	TRBJ2-3	TGTGCCAGCTCACCAACCCCAGGGGGGTTGTATACGCAGTATTTT	CASSPTPGGLYTQYF
NA	TRBV28	TRBD2	TRBJ2-7	TGTGCCAGCAGGACTAGCGGGAGTCGGTACGAGCAGTACTTC	CASRTSGSRYEQYF
NA	TRBV2	NA	TRBJ1-2	TGTGCCAGCAGTGAAGCGAGGCACTCCGATGGCTACACCTTC	CASSEARHSDGYTF
NA	TRBV4-1	TRBD2	TRBJ2-3	TGCGCCAGCAGCCAGACATCCCGGGAGGGACGCGGCACAGATACGCAGTATTTT	CASSQTSREGRGTDTQYF
NA	TRBV4-3	TRBD2	TRBJ2-1	TGCGCCAGCAGCCAGGGACTAGCGGGAGGGCTGCGGTATGAGCAGTTCTTC	CASSQGLAGGLRYEQFF
NA	TRBV4-3	NA	TRBJ1-2	TGCGCCAGCAGCCAAGGAGGAACAAACTATGGCTACACCTTC	CASSQGGTNYGYTF
NA	TRBV27	NA	TRBJ1-5	TGTGCCAGCAGGCAAGAGTATAGCAATCAGCCCCAGCATTTT	CASRQEYSNQPQHF
NA	TRBV5-4	TRBD1	TRBJ1-2	TGTGCCAGCAGCTTCGGGACAGGGAATGGCTATGGCTACACCTTC	CASSFGTGNGYGYTF
few	TRBV6-4	NA	TRBJ1-1	TGTGCCAGCAGGAGTAGGGGCTCCACTGAAGCTTTCTTT	CASRSRGSTEAFF
NA	TRBV7-2	TRBD2	TRBJ2-1	TGTGCCAGCAGCCGGACTAGTATCGGGTCCAATGAGCAGTTCTTC	CASSRTSIGSNEQFF
NA	TRBV14	NA	TRBJ1-1	TGTGCCAGCAGCCAAGGAACGGGCAGGGGTCCCACTGAAGCTTTCTTT	CASSQGTGRGPTEAFF
NA	TRBV7-6	NA	TRBJ1-1	TGTGCCAGCAGCTTATCATTTGGGAGCATGAACACTGAAGCTTTCTTT	CASSLSFGSMNTEAFF
once	TRBV29-1	TRBD2	TRBJ2-2	TGCAGCGTTAAAGGGACTAGCGGGAGTGGGGACACCGGGGAGCTGTTTTTT	CSVKGTSGSGDTGELFF
NA	TRBV5-1	NA	TRBJ1-2	TGCGCCAGCAGCTTGGCGTCAGGGGAACCCTATGGCTACACCTTC	CASSLASGEPYGYTF
NA	TRBV27	NA	TRBJ2-3	TGTGCCAGCAGTTTTGACAGGCCGAGCACAGATACGCAGTATTTT	CASSFDRPSTDTQYF
NA	TRBV28	NA	TRBJ2-1	TGTGCCAGCAGTCATCCTAAGGACAAGAGAGGTGAGCAGTTCTTC	CASSHPKDKRGEQFF
NA	TRBV5-5	NA	TRBJ2-5	TGTGCCAGCAGCTTGGCTAGACGGGAGACCCAGTACTTC	CASSLARRETQYF
NA	TRBV7-7	NA	TRBJ2-5	TGTGCCAGCAGCTTCGCTGGCTCTCCCCAAGAGACCCAGTACTTC	CASSFAGSPQETQYF
NA	TRBV27	TRBD1	TRBJ2-7	TGTGCCAGCAGTGCATCGCAGGGGGCGATTGCCTACGAGCAGTACTTC	CASSASQGAIAYEQYF
NA	TRBV16	TRBD2	TRBJ2-7	TGTGCCAGCAGCCAACGGCGGGGGAGCTACGAGCAGTACTTC	CASSQRRGSYEQYF
NA	TRBV5-1	TRBD1	TRBJ2-7	TGCGCCAGCAGTTCTGACGGACAGGGCGATGAGCAGTACTTC	CASSSDGQGDEQYF
NA	TRBV5-1	TRBD2	TRBJ2-1	TGCGCCAGCAGCAAGGGACTAGCGGGAGGCAATGAGCAGTTCTTC	CASSKGLAGGNEQFF
NA	TRBV6-5	TRBD2	TRBJ2-7	TGTGCCAGCAGTTACGTAGCGGGAACCTACGAGCAGTACTTC	CASSYVAGTYEQYF
NA	TRBV7-9	TRBD2	TRBJ2-1	TGTGCCAGCAGCTTAGTTGCCAGCGGGAGTGGGCATGAGCAGTTCTTC	CASSLVASGSGHEQFF
NA	TRBV14	TRBD2	TRBJ2-7	TGTGCCAGCAGCCTCCTAAGCGGGACCCACTACGAGCAGTACTTC	CASSLLSGTHYEQYF
NA	TRBV18	TRBD2	TRBJ2-7	TGTGCCAGCTCACCCGGGACTAGCCGGGACCACGAGCAGTACTTC	CASSPGTSRDHEQYF
NA	TRBV9	TRBD1	TRBJ1-1	TGTGCCAGCAGCGTAGGACTGACAGGGCCTAACACTGAAGCTTTCTTT	CASSVGLTGPNTEAFF
few	TRBV2	NA	TRBJ1-1	TGTGCCAGCACCCGGGACATGATGAACACTGAAGCTTTCTTT	CASTRDMMNTEAFF
NA	TRBV4-3	TRBD1	TRBJ2-3	TGCGCCAGCAGCCAAGAGGGACAGAGCACAGATACGCAGTATTTT	CASSQEGQSTDTQYF
NA	TRBV6-6	TRBD1	TRBJ2-2	TGTGCCAGCATCCACGGGGACAGGGATACCGGGGAGCTGTTTTTT	CASIHGDRDTGELFF